This T cell receptor beta chain was identified during a study of regulatory T cells in long-lasting Graves disease (dated by TCRdb to the early 2020s). Regarding the complete study: In the newly diagnosed Graves' disease group, patients had been taking antithyroid drugs for less than 3 months. Peripheral blood TCR sequencing and RNA sequencing compared persistent Graves' disease patients with newly diagnosed Graves' disease patients. The study was registered as a clinical trial and conducted in China. TCR sequencing covered around 13 persistent and roughly 20 newly diagnosed Graves' disease patients, 33 samples in total. Overall study outcomes, separate from this receptor: Peripheral blood alone was examined, since thyroid tissue, which constituted the primary lesion, could not be accessed. TRBV28, TRBJ1-2 and TRBJ2-5 were preferentially used in persistent disease, while TRBV20-1 and TRBJ2-1 were favored in newly diagnosed disease. Sequencing and analysis were restricted to the TCR beta chain. Patients with persistent disease shared more public clonotypes (around 3,000) than newly diagnosed patients did (around 930). The authors noted that the small sample size was a limitation that may lower accuracy. Lower TCR Shannon entropy and fewer highly expanded clones were observed in persistent Graves' disease patients than in newly diagnosed patients, which suggested clonal expansion.

This clonotype has a count of ten or more. The clone's antigen remains unknown. No base quality values were provided; no much bigger clone lies one nucleotide off. From a lookup of the germline V gene, CDR1 and CDR2 are SNHLY and FYNNEI. Its CDR3 holds 14 amino acids, cysteine through phenylalanine. The CDR3 DNA has 42 bases and is translated from base 1. Deletion took 6 bases off V and 6 bases off J, with a span of 15 bases between the germline ends. The time point label of this sample denotes: newly diagnosed GD, antithyroid drugs for less than 3 months. RNA was extracted from PBMCs in TRIzol for both TCR sequencing and RNA sequencing. The diagnosis of Graves' disease followed American Thyroid Association guidelines. Patients were recruited from an endocrinology department in Xi'an, China. Each patient gave roughly 10 milliliters of peripheral blood, collected in an EDTA anticoagulant tube. Ficoll Paque Plus density gradient separation was used to isolate PBMCs, and no further T cell sorting was done. An Agilent 2100 Bioanalyzer and agarose gel were used to check RNA quality, and a NanoDrop 2000 was used to measure RNA concentration.

Library preparation was by multiplex PCR. The run used an Illumina HiSeq 4000. TCR beta libraries were built with iRepertoire HTBI primers and Arm-PCR amplification of CDR3 regions. Before sequencing, the PCR products underwent gel purification. Per the original workflow: Across samples, roughly 60 TRBV and 13 to 15 TRBJ segments were identified and used for gene usage analysis of CDR3 amino acid clonotypes. COPE and FqMerger were used to merge filtered high-quality paired reads into contigs. Contigs were aligned with BLAST to IMGT TRBV, TRBD and TRBJ reference genes, and CDR3 was defined per IMGT. Clonotypes above 0.1% frequency were classified as highly expanded clones. Repertoire diversity was measured by Shannon entropy, and V-J evenness by the Gini coefficient. Clonotypes shared by more than one individual were considered public. TCRdb's own reprocessing of the public reads used fastp at Q25 and MiXCR and kept productive beta chains. For every CDR3 protein sequence, its rows merge into one entry that carries the most common genes and DNA. Clone size and V and J calls follow TCRdb, not the original study. This sample lists 200,000 to 250,000 distinct CDR3 sequences; roughly 21% were detected once. The top ten clonotypes cover roughly 14% of the sample.

This specimen consisted of peripheral blood mononuclear cells (PBMCs), obtained at new diagnosis, from a patient treated with antithyroid drugs. The sequence was collected from a female donor with Graves disease. This sequence uses TRBV2 and TRBJ1-5; the D gene is perhaps TRBD1, on 6 matching bases. The DNA sequence reads TGTGCCAGCAGCAAACAGGGTCAAGGTCAGCCCCAGCATTTT. This is translated as CASSKQGQGQPQHF.